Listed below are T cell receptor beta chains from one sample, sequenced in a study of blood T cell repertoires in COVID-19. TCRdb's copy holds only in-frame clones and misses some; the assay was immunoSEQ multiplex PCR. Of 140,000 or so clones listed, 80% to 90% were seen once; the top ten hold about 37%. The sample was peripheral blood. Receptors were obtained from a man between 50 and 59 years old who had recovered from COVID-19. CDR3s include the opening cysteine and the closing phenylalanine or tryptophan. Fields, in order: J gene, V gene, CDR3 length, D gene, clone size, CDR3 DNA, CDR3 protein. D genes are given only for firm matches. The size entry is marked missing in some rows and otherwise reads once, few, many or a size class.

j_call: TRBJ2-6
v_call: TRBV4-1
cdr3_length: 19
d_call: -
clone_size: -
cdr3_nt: TGCGCCAGCAGCCAAGAGTCCGGCCCAGGTACTTCTGGGGCCAACGTCCTGACTTTC
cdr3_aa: CASSQESGPGTSGANVLTF

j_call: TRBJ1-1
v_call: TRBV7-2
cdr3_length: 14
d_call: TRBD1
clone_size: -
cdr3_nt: TGTGCCAGCAGCTTTAGGGGGGACAGGGGAGAAGCTTTCTTT
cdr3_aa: CASSFRGDRGEAFF

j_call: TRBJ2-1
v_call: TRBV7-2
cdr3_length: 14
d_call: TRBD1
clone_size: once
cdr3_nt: TGTGCCAGCAGCTCCCGGACAGGGACGGATGAGCAGTTCTTC
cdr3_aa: CASSSRTGTDEQFF

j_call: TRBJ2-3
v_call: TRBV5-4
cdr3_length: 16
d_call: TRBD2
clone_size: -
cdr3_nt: TGTGCCAGCAGAATGGGGCGGGGGGGCAGTACAGATACGCAGTATTTT
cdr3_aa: CASRMGRGGSTDTQYF

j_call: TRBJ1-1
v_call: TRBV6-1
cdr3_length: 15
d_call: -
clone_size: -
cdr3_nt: TGTGCCAGCAGTGAAGCATACAGGGTGGAGACTGAAGCTTTCTTT
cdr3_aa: CASSEAYRVETEAFF

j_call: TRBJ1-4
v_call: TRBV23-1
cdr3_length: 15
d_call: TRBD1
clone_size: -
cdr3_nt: TGCGCCAGCAGTCCAAACCGGGACAGCAAGCACAAAGAGGATTTT
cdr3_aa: CASSPNRDSKHKEDF

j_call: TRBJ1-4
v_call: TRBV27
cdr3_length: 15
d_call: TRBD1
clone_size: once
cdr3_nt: TGTGCCAGCAGTTTAAGGGACAGCGACAATGAAAAACTGTTTTTT
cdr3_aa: CASSLRDSDNEKLFF

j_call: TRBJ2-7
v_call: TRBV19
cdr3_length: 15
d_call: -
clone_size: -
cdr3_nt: TGTGCCAGTAGTCTTGTCTGGGACAAAAACTACGAGCAGTACTTC
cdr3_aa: CASSLVWDKNYEQYF

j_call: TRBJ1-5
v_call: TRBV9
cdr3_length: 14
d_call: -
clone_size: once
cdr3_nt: TGTGCCAGCAGCACTGGACATTCGAGTCAGCCCCAGCATTTT
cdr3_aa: CASSTGHSSQPQHF

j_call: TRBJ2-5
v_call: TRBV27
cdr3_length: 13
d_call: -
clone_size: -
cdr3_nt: TGTGCCAGCAGTTTTACTAGAACAGAGACCCAGTACTTC
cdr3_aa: CASSFTRTETQYF

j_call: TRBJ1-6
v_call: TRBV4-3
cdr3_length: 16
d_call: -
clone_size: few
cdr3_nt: TGCGCCAGCAGCCAAGAGCGGGGTCTAGCTAATTCACCCCTCCACTTT
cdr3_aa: CASSQERGLANSPLHF

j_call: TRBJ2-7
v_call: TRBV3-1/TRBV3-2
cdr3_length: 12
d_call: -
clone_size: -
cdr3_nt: TGTGCCAGCAGCCGAGGGGGGGACGAGCAGTACTTC
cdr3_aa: CASSRGGDEQYF

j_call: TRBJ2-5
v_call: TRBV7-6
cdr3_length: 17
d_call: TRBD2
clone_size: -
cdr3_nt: TGTGCCAGCAGCATCGGACTAGCGGGGGGGCGATTAGAGACCCAGTACTTC
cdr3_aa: CASSIGLAGGRLETQYF

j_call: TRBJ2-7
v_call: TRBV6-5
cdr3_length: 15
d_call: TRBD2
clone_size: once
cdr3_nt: TGTGCCAGCAGCCGCGGGACTAGCGAGACCTACGAGCAGTACTTC
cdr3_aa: CASSRGTSETYEQYF

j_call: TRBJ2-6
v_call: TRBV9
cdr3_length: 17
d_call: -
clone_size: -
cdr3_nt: TGTGCCAGCAGCGCTTTCCCGACAGAACCTGGGGCCAACGTCCTGACTTTC
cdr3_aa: CASSAFPTEPGANVLTF

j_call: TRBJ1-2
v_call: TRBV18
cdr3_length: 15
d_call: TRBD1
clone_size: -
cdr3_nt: TGTGCCAGCTCATCTACCGGGACAGGGGACTATGGCTACACCTTC
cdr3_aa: CASSSTGTGDYGYTF

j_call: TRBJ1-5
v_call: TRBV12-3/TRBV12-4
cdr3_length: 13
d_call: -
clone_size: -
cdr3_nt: TGTGCCAGCAGTCGACTTAGCAATCAGCCCCAGCATTTT
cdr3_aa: CASSRLSNQPQHF

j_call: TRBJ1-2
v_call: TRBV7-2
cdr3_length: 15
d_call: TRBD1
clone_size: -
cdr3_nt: TGTGCCAGCAGCACTCCGACAGGGATCAGTTATGGCTACACCTTC
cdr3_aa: CASSTPTGISYGYTF

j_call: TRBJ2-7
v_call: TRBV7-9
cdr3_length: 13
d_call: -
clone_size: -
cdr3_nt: TGTGCCAGCAGCCCGACAGCCGCCTACGAGCAGTACTTC
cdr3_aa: CASSPTAAYEQYF

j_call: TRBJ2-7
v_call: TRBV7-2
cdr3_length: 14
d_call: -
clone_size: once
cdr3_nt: TGTGCCAGCAGCCTCAATAGCGGCGGGTTAGAGCAGTACTTC
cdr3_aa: CASSLNSGGLEQYF

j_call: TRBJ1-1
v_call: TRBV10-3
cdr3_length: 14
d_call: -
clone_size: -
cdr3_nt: TGTGCCATCAGCGCGGGACCGAGAGACACTGAAGCTTTCTTT
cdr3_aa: CAISAGPRDTEAFF

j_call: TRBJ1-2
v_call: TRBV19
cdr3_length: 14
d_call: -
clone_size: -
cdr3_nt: TGTGCCAGTAGTGCGACAAGAAAATCCGACGGCTACACCTTC
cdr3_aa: CASSATRKSDGYTF

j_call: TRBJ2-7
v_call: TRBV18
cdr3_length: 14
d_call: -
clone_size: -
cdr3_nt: TGTGCCAGCTCACCACAGGCGGGGCTGGGGGAGCAGTACTTC
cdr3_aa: CASSPQAGLGEQYF

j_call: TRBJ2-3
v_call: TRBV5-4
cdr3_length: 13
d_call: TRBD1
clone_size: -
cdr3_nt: TGTGCCAGCAGCCACAGGGGGGCAGATACGCAGTATTTT
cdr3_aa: CASSHRGADTQYF

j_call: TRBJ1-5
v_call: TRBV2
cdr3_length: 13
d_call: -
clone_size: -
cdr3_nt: TGTGCCAGCAGTGGCGGGGAGAGGCAGCCCCAGCATTTT
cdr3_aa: CASSGGERQPQHF

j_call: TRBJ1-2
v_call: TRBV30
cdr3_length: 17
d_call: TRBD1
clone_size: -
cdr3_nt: TGTGCCTGGAAGGGGTCGGGACAGATATTCAAGAACTATGGCTACACCTTC
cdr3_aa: CAWKGSGQIFKNYGYTF

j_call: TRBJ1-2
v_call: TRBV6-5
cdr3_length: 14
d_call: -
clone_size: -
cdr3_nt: TGTGCCAGCAGCCCGCGCGTGGGGCGTCTTGGCTACACCTTC
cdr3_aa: CASSPRVGRLGYTF

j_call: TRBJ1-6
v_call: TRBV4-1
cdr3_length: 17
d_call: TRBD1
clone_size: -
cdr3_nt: TGCGCCAGCAGCCCGGGGGCCCGGGACAGGGCAAGGTCACCCCTCCACTTT
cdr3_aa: CASSPGARDRARSPLHF

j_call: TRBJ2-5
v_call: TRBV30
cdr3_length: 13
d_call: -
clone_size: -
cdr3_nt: TGTGCCTGGAGTGTACTCGGGGTAGGGACCCAGTACTTC
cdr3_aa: CAWSVLGVGTQYF

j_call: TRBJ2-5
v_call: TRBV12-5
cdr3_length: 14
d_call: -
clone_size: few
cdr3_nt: TGTGCTAGTGCCTGGGGGCAGGCCTTCGAGACCCAGTACTTC
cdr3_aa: CASAWGQAFETQYF

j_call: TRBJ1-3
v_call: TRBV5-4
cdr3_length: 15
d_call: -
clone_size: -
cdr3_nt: TGTGCCAGCAGCCCCGGGGGGGGGCCTGGAAACACCATATATTTT
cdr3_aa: CASSPGGGPGNTIYF

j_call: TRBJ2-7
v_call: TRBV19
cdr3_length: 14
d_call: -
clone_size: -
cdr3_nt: TGTGCCAGTAGTAAACATCGGGGGACCTACGAGCAGTACTTC
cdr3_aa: CASSKHRGTYEQYF

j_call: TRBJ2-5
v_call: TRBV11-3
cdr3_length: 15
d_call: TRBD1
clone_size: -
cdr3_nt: TGTGCCAGCAGCCACGGACAGGGACGATCGGAGACCCAGTACTTC
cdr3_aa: CASSHGQGRSETQYF

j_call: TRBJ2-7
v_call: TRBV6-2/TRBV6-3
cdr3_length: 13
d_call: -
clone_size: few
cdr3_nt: TGTGCCAGCAGTTACTCGTCAGGCCGCGAGCAGTACTTC
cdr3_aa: CASSYSSGREQYF

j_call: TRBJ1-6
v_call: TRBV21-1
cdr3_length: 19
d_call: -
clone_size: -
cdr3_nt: TGTGCCAGCAGCACCAATGAGGACAGGGGTAATAAAATCAATTCACCCCTCCACTTT
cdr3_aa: CASSTNEDRGNKINSPLHF

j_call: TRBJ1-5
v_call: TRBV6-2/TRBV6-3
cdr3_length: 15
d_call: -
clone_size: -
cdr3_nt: TGTGCCAGCAGTTACTCGAGTCGTTTTTATCAGCCCCAGCATTTT
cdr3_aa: CASSYSSRFYQPQHF

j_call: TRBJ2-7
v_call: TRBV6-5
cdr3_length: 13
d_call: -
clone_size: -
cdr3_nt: TGTGCCAGCAGATTGACAGATCCCTACGAGCAGTACTTC
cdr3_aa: CASRLTDPYEQYF

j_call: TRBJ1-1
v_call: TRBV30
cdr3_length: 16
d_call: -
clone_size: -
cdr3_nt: TGTGCCTGGAGTGGAGGCAGAGACCTTATGAACACTGAAGCTTTCTTT
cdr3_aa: CAWSGGRDLMNTEAFF

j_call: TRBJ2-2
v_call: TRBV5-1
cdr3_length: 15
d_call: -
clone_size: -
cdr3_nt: TGCGCCAGCAGCTTGGGGGCTTCAAACACCGGGGAGCTGTTTTTT
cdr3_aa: CASSLGASNTGELFF